One sample yielded the 31 T cell receptor beta chains listed below, sequenced in a study of tumor-infiltrating lymphocytes in primary liver carcinoma. Researchers generated TCR beta cDNA from roughly 520 ng of total RNA, relying on a constant-region primer. Libraries for TCR beta were built through three nested multiplex PCR rounds, which together made up a slightly modified ARM-PCR procedure. The opening two PCR rounds, ten to eleven cycles each, paired TRBV1-TRBV30 forward primers with a C-beta reverse primer. Each CDR3 protein gets one entry after TCRdb re-called the multiplex PCR reads with MiXCR. Of 75,000 to 90,000 distinct CDR3 sequences listed, more than 65% are singletons. Unsorted bulk tissue of roughly 18-32 mg yielded co-extracted RNA and DNA. Sequencing input: liver tumor tissue from sampling region 1. Subset in this sample: tumor region T1, superior pole. The receptors here all came from a man aged 35 to 55 with primary liver carcinoma and hepatitis B virus infection.

At least ten counts were recorded for this clonotype. The J gene is TRBJ1-1, the V gene TRBV12-3 or TRBV12-4; a weak D match, TRBD1 (6 bases). V shed 5 bases and J shed 2 bases, with 12 bases lying between them. CDR3 length equals 14 residues. The CDR3 region has the DNA TGTGCCAGCAGTGTGATACAGGGAAACACTGAAGCTTTCTTT. Translation gives CASSVIQGNTEAFF.

This chain uses TRBV5-5 with TRBJ2-7; TRBD2 might be the D (6 bases). The CDR3 extends over 15 amino acids. The germline V gene has CDR1 SGHKS and CDR2 YYEKEE (reference sequence). Here the CDR3 reads CASSPAGTWTYEQYV. The CDR3 DNA reads TGTGCCAGCAGCCCTGCGGGGACCTGGACCTACGAACAGTACGTC.

With regard to this clonotype: This CDR3 is missing its conserved last phenylalanine or tryptophan, likely due to a read error. The rearrangement joins TRBV4-2 to TRBJ2-6, with D unclear. V lost 4 bases to trimming and J lost 2 bases, with 15 bases between them. This CDR3 has 17 residues. CDR1 and CDR2 from the germline V gene are LGHNA and YNFKEQ. The CDR3 bases are TGTGCCAGCAGCCCCCAAGAAAATTTGGCTGGGGCCAACGTCCTGACTTTA. As protein: CASSPQENLAGANVLTL.

This clonotype is categorized as medium-sized. The chain joins TRBV11-2 to TRBJ2-1, with D perhaps TRBD2 (5 bases). Trimming removed 5 bases at V and 6 bases at J, with 26 bases between. The germline gives CDR1 SGHAT, CDR2 FQNNGV. This CDR3 contains 18 residues. CDR3 amino acids: CASSRTEGRLARPNEQFF. The CDR3 coding sequence is TGTGCCAGCAGCCGTACAGAAGGGAGATTAGCGAGGCCCAATGAGCAGTTCTTC.

This clonotype was seen ten or more times. The V and J genes are TRBV29-1 and TRBJ1-1; the D gene is possibly TRBD1 (6 bases). The germline V gene encodes CDR1 SQVTM and CDR2 ANQGSEA. The CDR3 is 13 amino acids. Trimming removed 6 bases at V and 8 bases at J, with 19 bases between. The CDR3 reads CSVEDGLGGEAFF. The CDR3, as DNA: TGCAGCGTCGAGGACGGCCTGGGGGGCGAAGCTTTCTTT.

As to this clonotype: This may stem from a read error, because a much larger clone lies one nucleotide away. V and J are TRBV20-1 and TRBJ2-7, with a possible D match to TRBD1 (5 bases). Germline values: CDR1 DFQATT, CDR2 SNEGSKA (reference sequence). This CDR3 has 12 amino acids. The CDR3 region has the DNA TGCAATGCTAGAGAGGACACCTACGAGCAGTACTTC. Its protein is CNAREDTYEQYF.

This clonotype showed up many times. Since a much larger clone is just one base distant, this may be a read error. V is TRBV10-3 and J is TRBJ2-7, with a tentative D call TRBD2 (5 bases). V gave up 6 bases and J gave up 3 bases, with 18 bases separating them. CDR3 length equals 15 residues. The germline CDR1 and CDR2 sequences are ENHRY and SYGVKD. The CDR3 region is CAISAGGRQGYEQYF. In DNA, the CDR3 is TGTGCCATCAGCGCAGGAGGACGGCAAGGCTACGAGCAGTACTTC.

Details on this clonotype: A much larger clone is a single base away; this may be a read error. V and J are TRBV28 and TRBJ2-7, with no clear D. Germline CDR1 MDHEN, CDR2 SYDVKM. V dropped 6 bases and J dropped 4 bases, with 16 bases sitting between them. This CDR3 is 14 amino acids long. The CDR3 reads CASRLSVTWYEQYF. The CDR3 DNA reads TGTGCCAGCAGACTAAGCGTGACATGGTACGAGCAGTACTTC.

On this clonotype itself: A read error may account for a junction end that differs from germline. V usage is TRBV29-1 and J usage is TRBJ1-2, with D perhaps TRBD1 (5 bases). The length of the CDR3 is 16 residues. The germline gives CDR1 SQVTM, CDR2 ANQGSEA. The CDR3 loop is CGVATLSVMGPNGYTF. The CDR3 region has the DNA TGCGGCGTCGCAACCCTATCGGTCATGGGGCCGAATGGCTACACCTTC.

In regard to this clonotype: The junction does not match germline at one end; this may be a read error. The CDR3 DNA reads TGCAGCGTTGAAGATCAGCAAGAGGCGGAGACCCAAAACTTC. Encoded protein: CSVEDQQEAETQNF. V is TRBV29-1 and J is TRBJ2-5; D not certain. Germline V gene lookup returns CDR1 SQVTM and CDR2 ANQGSEA. CDR3 length: 14 amino acids.

For this clonotype: As the CDR3 is not closed by the conserved phenylalanine or tryptophan, this likely results from a read error. It is unclear where the CDR3 begins or ends on the DNA, so no DNA is shown, and the CDR3 is as TCRdb lists it. This rearrangement joins TRBV14 to TRBJ2-5. Germline CDR1 SGHDN, CDR2 FVKESK. The CDR3 is 12 residues long, counting both termini. CDR3: CASSQAAKAKNS.

The table lists this clonotype with many counts. The chain recombines TRBV6-5 with TRBJ2-2; TRBD2 agrees at 15 bases. V shed 5 bases, J shed 7 bases, and the junction held 11 bases outside the gene matches. The CDR3 is 18 residues long. Per germline, CDR1 MNHEY and CDR2 SVGAGI. The CDR3 DNA sequence: TGTGCCAGCAGTCTTCTCGGACTAGCGGGAGGGCCGATCGGGGAGCTGTTTTTT. Amino acid sequence: CASSLLGLAGGPIGELFF.

With regard to this clonotype: Germline and junction disagree at one end, which may indicate a read error. The V call is TRBV4-1, the J call TRBJ2-7; D uncertain. The CDR3 totals 13 residues. Germline V gene lookup returns CDR1 MGHRA and CDR2 YSYEKL. For the CDR3, the DNA is TGCTCCAGCAGCCAAGATCCCGGATTCGGGCAGTACTTC. Amino acid sequence: CSSSQDPGFGQYF.

Notes on this clonotype: With a much larger clone just one base away, this may be a read error. The J gene is TRBJ1-2, the V gene TRBV5-8, with 7 bases matching TRBD1. Germline CDR1 reads SGHTS; CDR2 reads YDEGEE. CDR3 length: 14 amino acids. J gave up 4 bases and V 7 bases, and 10 bases lay outside the gene matches. The CDR3 bases are TGTGCCAGCGCAGAGGGACAGCTCCTCTATGGCTACACCTTC. Its translation is CASAEGQLLYGYTF.

This clonotype showed up many times. The rearrangement links TRBV28 to TRBJ2-3; D may be TRBD1 or TRBD2 (6 bases each). The V and J ends lost 3 bases and 10 bases respectively, with 11 bases between them. Germline-derived CDR1 and CDR2 are MDHEN and SYDVKM. The CDR3 is 12 amino acids. The CDR3, as DNA: TGTGCCAGCAGTTTCGGGGGCGATGCGCAGTATTTT. It codes for CASSFGGDAQYF.

To note about this clonotype: Given a much more abundant clone one base away, this may be a read error. This chain links TRBV1 with TRBJ2-1. TRBV1 is flagged as a pseudogene. The CDR3 contains 15 residues. The CDR3 loop reads CTGSPTGGSYNEQFF. As DNA, the CDR3 is TGCACCGGCAGCCCCACAGGGGGCTCCTACAATGAGCAGTTCTTC.

This chain connects TRBV12-3 or TRBV12-4 to TRBJ2-2, with D unclear. Trimming removed 7 bases at V and 5 bases at J, with 14 bases between. The CDR3 has 14 amino acids. The CDR3 protein is CASNLNWNTGELFF. CDR3 coding DNA: TGTGCCAGCAATCTTAACTGGAATACCGGGGAGCTGTTTTTT.

Of note for this clonotype: Because the CDR3 is missing its conserved closing phenylalanine or tryptophan, this is likely a read error. The chain carries TRBV11-2 and TRBJ2-1, with 14 bases that match TRBD2. The J call is uncertain, as TRBJ2-7 better fits the DNA end. Germline CDR1 is SGHAT and CDR2 is FQNNGV. This CDR3 has 16 amino acids. The CDR3 DNA sequence: TGTGCCAGCAGCCACTGGACTAGCGGGAGGTCCAATGGGCAGTACTTA. This codes for CASSHWTSGRSNGQYL.

The rearrangement links TRBV2 to TRBJ2-2; 7 positions agree with TRBD2. The germline V gene encodes CDR1 SNHLY and CDR2 FYNNEI. There are 16 residues in the CDR3. V gave up 7 bases and J gave up 5 bases; unmatched junction bases: 13. The CDR3 region has the DNA TGTGCCAGCAATGCGACTAGCAGGGCGATAACCGGGGAGCTGTTTTTT. This codes for CASNATSRAITGELFF.

The chain uses TRBV4-1 and TRBJ2-3, with D tentatively TRBD2 (6 bases). V lost 7 bases and J 5 bases, leaving 25 bases between the germline ends. Germline lookup yields CDR1 MGHRA and CDR2 YSYEKL. This CDR3 has 17 amino acids. CDR3 nucleotides: TGCGCCAGCAACCTGTCAATCGACGGGAGTATTGGAGATACGCAGTATTTT. It translates to CASNLSIDGSIGDTQYF.

This clonotype was seen a handful of times. A single base separates this from a much larger clone, so it may be a read error. The V call is TRBV4-1, the J call TRBJ2-2; D unresolved. V was clipped by 4 bases and J by 6 bases, with 12 bases between them. Per the germline V gene, CDR1 is MGHRA and CDR2 is YSYEKL. The CDR3 runs to 14 residues. The CDR3 region has the DNA TGCGCCAGCAGCCCCTCCGCCGCGGCCGGGGAGCTGTTTTTT. This gives the protein CASSPSAAAGELFF.

This clonotype was observed a few times. The germline gene is not matched at one end of the junction; a read error may be the cause. This chain connects TRBV7-9 to TRBJ2-2; 8 positions agree with TRBD2. There are 16 residues in the CDR3. CDR1 is SEHNR, CDR2 FQNEAQ, per germline (reference sequence). This CDR3 is CASSRRLATNIGELFF. The DNA of the CDR3 is TGTGCCAGCAGCCGAAGACTAGCGACGAACATCGGGGAGCTGTTTTTT.

This clonotype was counted only a few times. A read error is possible here, since a much larger clone lies one base away. The V call is TRBV5-1, the J call TRBJ2-7; 9 nucleotides line up with TRBD2. Germline V gene lookup returns CDR1 SGHRS and CDR2 YFSETQ. This CDR3 is 14 amino acids long. The CDR3 DNA follows: TGCACCAGCAGCTTGGCGGGAGGGATGGACGAGCAGTACTTC. Translation gives CTSSLAGGMDEQYF.

A few counts support this clonotype. The V and J genes are TRBV2 and TRBJ1-2; 7 nucleotides align to TRBD1. The V segment lost 6 bases and the J segment 5 bases; nucleotides outside the gene matches: 12. The V gene's germline CDR1 is SNHLY and CDR2 FYNNEI. The CDR3 is 15 residues long. The CDR3 is CASSEPREGAYGYTF. In nucleotides, the CDR3 is TGTGCCAGCAGCGAGCCCCGGGAGGGGGCTTATGGCTACACCTTC.

Notes on this clonotype: At one end the junction does not follow the germline gene, possibly because of a read error. The chain recombines TRBV19 with TRBJ1-6, with TRBD1 as a possible D gene (5 bases). Germline CDR1 reads LNHDA; CDR2 reads SQIVND (reference sequence). The CDR3 totals 16 residues. Written as DNA, the CDR3 is TGTGACAGTAGTAGGGACGAGGCGCTCTATAATTCACCCATCCACTTT. Protein product: CDSSRDEALYNSPIHF.

This clonotype was observed a few times. One end of the junction fails to match germline, which may point to a read error. V usage is TRBV11-2 and J usage is TRBJ2-7; D is uncertain. The length of the CDR3 is 14 residues. CDR1 is SGHAT and CDR2 is FQNNGV in the germline V gene. The CDR3 region has the DNA TGTGCCGGCAGCTCAACCGACGGAGCCTATGAGCAGTACTTC. It is translated as CAGSSTDGAYEQYF.

As for this clonotype: At one end, the junction sequence differs from germline, possibly due to a read error. This chain joins TRBV6-5 and TRBJ2-2, with D hard to call. Looked up from germline, CDR1 is MNHEY and CDR2 is SVGAGI. This CDR3 comprises 15 residues. The CDR3 spells CASSYAVDGTLELFF. DNA of the CDR3: TGTGCCAGCAGTTACGCAGTGGACGGCACCTTGGAGTTGTTTTTT.

Turning to this clonotype: Its ends do not fully match the called genes, so a read error is possible. The V call is TRBV28, the J call TRBJ1-4; unclear D gene. In germline, CDR1 is MDHEN, CDR2 SYDVKM. The CDR3 contains 12 residues. The CDR3 DNA reads TGTGTCAGCGGGATAGCAGTTGAAAAACTGTTCTTT. This codes for CVSGIAVEKLFF.

A word on this clonotype: A much more abundant neighbour one base away suggests this may be a read error. V usage is TRBV5-1 and J usage is TRBJ2-7; D possibly corresponds to TRBD2 (6 bases). Per germline, CDR1 SGHRS and CDR2 YFSETQ. V lost 0 bases and J 2 bases, leaving 15 bases between the germline ends. This CDR3 comprises 16 residues. The CDR3 sequence is CASSLVGTSSTYEQYF. The CDR3 bases are TGCGCCAGCAGCTTGGTGGGCACTAGCAGCACCTACGAGCAGTACTTC.

As concerns this clonotype: A junction end diverges from the germline sequence, so it may reflect a read error. This rearrangement joins TRBV5-6 to TRBJ2-1; no clear D. Looked up from germline, CDR1 is SGHDT and CDR2 is YYEEEE. The length of the CDR3 is 17 residues. In DNA form, the CDR3 reads TGTGTCAGCAGCTCACGGGCCAGCCCCAGCTACTACAATGAGCAGTTCTTC. The encoded protein is CVSSSRASPSYYNEQFF. The full variable domain, with the rest looked up from reference TRBV5-6 and TRBJ2-1, is DAGVTQSPTHLIKTRGQQVTLRCSPKSGHDTVSWYQQALGQGPQFIFQYYEEEERQRGNFPDRFSGHQFPNYSSELNVNALLLGDSALYLCVSSSRASPSYYNEQFFGPGTRLTVL.

The gene calls are TRBV29-1 and TRBJ2-7; D is unclear. V shed 7 bases and J shed 5 bases, with 18 bases lying between them. Germline CDR1 and CDR2: SQVTM and ANQGSEA. The CDR3 covers 13 residues. CDR3 sequence reads: CSARRMVHDEQYF. In DNA form, the CDR3 reads TGCAGCGCAAGGCGGATGGTCCATGACGAGCAGTACTTC.